These T cell receptor beta chains were read from a single sample in a study of CD8 T cells in Susac syndrome. TCRdb ran MiXCR on the immunoSEQ multiplex PCR reads and lists one entry per CDR3 protein. The sample yields 250,000 to 300,000 distinct CDR3 sequences, over 75% seen once. Material for sequencing was CD8+ T cells from PBMCs. Receptors were obtained from a human donor with multiple sclerosis. Each CDR3 is given with its conserved first and last residue. D genes are given only for firm matches. Size tells how often a clone was seen (once, few, many) or the class of an expanded clone, and some rows leave it out.

TRBV2	TRBJ1-1	-	-	CASSERAEAFF	TGTGCCAGCAGTGAACGAGCTGAAGCTTTCTTT
TRBV27	TRBJ2-3	-	-	CASSPGLGTDTQYF	TGTGCCAGCAGTCCGGGACTTGGCACAGATACGCAGTATTTT
TRBV3-1	TRBJ2-5	-	-	CASSQGDRIQETQYF	TGTGCCAGCAGCCAAGGGGACCGGATCCAAGAGACCCAGTACTTC
TRBV6-6	TRBJ1-4	-	-	CASSYLYGATNEKLFF	TGTGCCAGCAGTTACCTGTACGGAGCAACTAATGAAAAACTGTTTTTT
TRBV4-1	TRBJ1-2	-	once	CASSQQIRVGLEDYGYTF	TGCGCCAGCAGCCAACAGATAAGGGTGGGGTTGGAGGACTATGGCTACACCTTC
TRBV11-1	TRBJ2-1	TRBD2	-	CASSLAPSGRDSWLLHNEQFF	TGTGCCAGCAGCTTAGCCCCTAGCGGGAGAGATTCCTGGCTCCTACACAATGAGCAGTTCTTC
TRBV5-4	TRBJ2-7	-	-	CASSLSLQGWYSYEQYF	TGTGCCAGCAGCTTGAGTTTGCAGGGATGGTACTCCTACGAGCAGTACTTC
TRBV3-1	TRBJ2-7	-	-	CASSPRLTPRPSYEQYF	TGTGCCAGCAGCCCTCGACTTACCCCCCGGCCCTCCTACGAGCAGTACTTC
TRBV6-6	TRBJ2-1	-	-	CASSYRGGIEEQFF	TGTGCCAGCAGTTACAGAGGGGGGATTGAAGAGCAGTTCTTC
TRBV25-1	TRBJ1-5	-	-	CASSEGPGPVAQHF	TGTGCCAGCAGTGAAGGTCCGGGACCAGTTGCCCAGCATTTT
TRBV28	TRBJ2-3	TRBD1	-	CASRVTGDTQYF	TGTGCCAGCAGAGTGACAGGGGATACGCAGTATTTT
TRBV10-2	TRBJ2-1	TRBD1	-	CASRGRDSVHPSYNEQFF	TGCGCCAGCAGGGGTAGGGACAGCGTTCACCCCTCCTACAATGAGCAGTTCTTC
TRBV7-2	TRBJ2-7	-	-	CASSPPLYEQYF	TGTGCCAGCAGCCCACCCCTCTACGAGCAGTACTTC
TRBV24-1	TRBJ2-7	-	few	CATSDSADSYEQYF	TGTGCCACCAGTGATTCGGCAGACTCCTACGAGCAGTACTTC
TRBV7-9	TRBJ2-1	TRBD2	-	CASRGDPGLAGEREQFF	TGTGCCAGCAGGGGAGATCCGGGACTAGCGGGAGAGCGGGAGCAGTTCTTC
TRBV2	TRBJ1-5	-	once	CASRDTGNNQPQHF	TGTGCCAGCAGAGACACAGGGAACAATCAGCCCCAGCATTTT